The rows below give T cell receptor beta chains drawn from one sample of a study of T cell responses to AZD1222 COVID-19 vaccine. The assay was immunoSEQ multiplex PCR, and TCRdb's table has in-frame clones only and misses some. The sample has 100,000 or so clones, just over 85% seen once; the top ten hold around 1.5%. The sequences come from peripheral blood, collected on day 0 of AZD1222 vaccination. The receptors here all came from an adult in good health. Both conserved end residues are part of each CDR3. A D gene is named only where the DNA matches it firmly. Clone size is not always given. Where it is, it says once, few, many or a class for expanded clones.

v_call: TRBV9
clone_size: .
d_call: TRBD1
j_call: TRBJ2-2
cdr3_aa: CASSRTGWDDGELFF
cdr3_nt: TGTGCCAGCAGCCGGACAGGGTGGGACGACGGGGAGCTGTTTTTT

v_call: TRBV4-3
clone_size: .
d_call: .
j_call: TRBJ1-2
cdr3_aa: CASSHGNRAGYTF
cdr3_nt: TGCGCCAGCAGCCATGGAAACAGGGCGGGCTACACCTTC

v_call: TRBV27
clone_size: .
d_call: .
j_call: TRBJ2-2
cdr3_aa: CASSIGTPTGELFF
cdr3_nt: TGTGCCAGCAGTATTGGGACTCCGACCGGGGAGCTGTTTTTT

v_call: TRBV19
clone_size: once
d_call: .
j_call: TRBJ1-2
cdr3_aa: CASSQTVANYGYTF
cdr3_nt: TGTGCCAGTAGTCAGACCGTAGCTAACTATGGCTACACCTTC

v_call: TRBV11-3
clone_size: few
d_call: TRBD2
j_call: TRBJ2-1
cdr3_aa: CASSLGGSNRYNEQFF
cdr3_nt: TGTGCCAGCAGCTTAGGCGGGAGCAATCGCTACAATGAGCAGTTCTTC

v_call: TRBV5-4
clone_size: few
d_call: .
j_call: TRBJ2-3
cdr3_aa: CASSLGGSGDTQYF
cdr3_nt: TGTGCCAGCAGCTTGGGGGGTTCCGGAGATACGCAGTATTTT

v_call: TRBV2
clone_size: .
d_call: .
j_call: TRBJ1-3
cdr3_aa: CASSEAFFSGNTIYF
cdr3_nt: TGTGCCAGCAGTGAAGCATTCTTCTCTGGAAACACCATATATTTT

v_call: TRBV6-5
clone_size: .
d_call: .
j_call: TRBJ1-6
cdr3_aa: CASSYSLNSPLHF
cdr3_nt: TGTGCCAGCAGTTACTCGCTGAATTCACCCCTCCACTTT

v_call: TRBV7-9
clone_size: .
d_call: .
j_call: TRBJ1-3
cdr3_aa: CASSYGLGSGNTIYF
cdr3_nt: TGTGCCAGCAGCTACGGGTTGGGTTCTGGAAACACCATATATTTT

v_call: TRBV10-3
clone_size: .
d_call: .
j_call: TRBJ1-5
cdr3_aa: CAISEGRRSNQPQHF
cdr3_nt: TGTGCCATCAGTGAGGGTAGAAGGAGCAATCAGCCCCAGCATTTT

v_call: TRBV19
clone_size: .
d_call: .
j_call: TRBJ2-5
cdr3_aa: CASSIPQGWETQYF
cdr3_nt: TGTGCCAGTAGTATACCGCAGGGCTGGGAGACCCAGTACTTC

v_call: TRBV10-3
clone_size: .
d_call: .
j_call: TRBJ1-2
cdr3_aa: CAISEGRANYGYTF
cdr3_nt: TGTGCCATCAGTGAAGGCAGGGCCAACTATGGCTACACCTTC

v_call: TRBV30
clone_size: .
d_call: TRBD2
j_call: TRBJ2-5
cdr3_aa: CAWSGTSGTKTQYF
cdr3_nt: TGTGCCTGGAGCGGGACTAGCGGGACCAAGACCCAGTACTTC

v_call: TRBV4-2
clone_size: .
d_call: .
j_call: TRBJ1-1
cdr3_aa: CASSQEAGPGVVAFF
cdr3_nt: TGTGCCAGCAGCCAAGAGGCCGGTCCAGGGGTGGTAGCTTTCTTT

v_call: TRBV9
clone_size: .
d_call: TRBD1
j_call: TRBJ1-1
cdr3_aa: CASSVEGTGVTEAFF
cdr3_nt: TGTGCCAGCAGCGTAGAAGGGACAGGGGTCACTGAAGCTTTCTTT

v_call: TRBV7-2
clone_size: .
d_call: TRBD2
j_call: TRBJ2-3
cdr3_aa: CASSHGLARYTDTQYF
cdr3_nt: TGTGCCAGCAGCCACGGACTAGCGAGATACACAGATACGCAGTATTTT

v_call: TRBV24-1
clone_size: .
d_call: TRBD1
j_call: TRBJ1-2
cdr3_aa: CATSDFGQGDYTF
cdr3_nt: TGTGCCACCAGTGATTTCGGACAGGGGGACTACACCTTC

v_call: TRBV6-5
clone_size: few
d_call: TRBD2
j_call: TRBJ2-1
cdr3_aa: CASTKSGRSYNEQFF
cdr3_nt: TGTGCCAGCACCAAAAGCGGGAGGTCCTACAATGAGCAGTTCTTC

v_call: TRBV6-5
clone_size: .
d_call: .
j_call: TRBJ1-2
cdr3_aa: CASREDGDNGYTF
cdr3_nt: TGTGCCAGCAGAGAGGACGGGGATAATGGCTACACCTTC

v_call: TRBV7-2
clone_size: .
d_call: .
j_call: TRBJ1-3
cdr3_aa: CASSAGGWGSGNTIYF
cdr3_nt: TGTGCCAGCTCGGCCGGGGGATGGGGCTCTGGAAACACCATATATTTT

v_call: TRBV6-2/TRBV6-3
clone_size: .
d_call: .
j_call: TRBJ2-5
cdr3_aa: CASRYGPAQETQYF
cdr3_nt: TGTGCCAGCAGATACGGACCGGCTCAAGAGACCCAGTACTTC

v_call: TRBV3-1/TRBV3-2
clone_size: .
d_call: TRBD1
j_call: TRBJ1-3
cdr3_aa: CASSQAGGRNTIYF
cdr3_nt: TGTGCCAGCAGCCAGGCAGGGGGAAGGAACACCATATATTTT

v_call: TRBV5-6
clone_size: .
d_call: .
j_call: TRBJ1-1
cdr3_aa: CASSLGRKNTEAFF
cdr3_nt: TGTGCCAGCAGCTTGGGACGGAAGAACACTGAAGCTTTCTTT

v_call: TRBV6-4
clone_size: .
d_call: TRBD1
j_call: TRBJ1-5
cdr3_aa: CASGPRTGAISNQPQHF
cdr3_nt: TGTGCCAGCGGGCCCAGGACAGGAGCTATTAGCAATCAGCCCCAGCATTTT

v_call: TRBV6-5
clone_size: once
d_call: .
j_call: TRBJ2-7
cdr3_aa: CASRRDKDYEQYF
cdr3_nt: TGTGCCAGCAGGCGGGACAAGGATTACGAGCAGTACTTC

v_call: TRBV19
clone_size: .
d_call: .
j_call: TRBJ1-1
cdr3_aa: CASSSLGGGATEAFF
cdr3_nt: TGTGCCAGTAGTTCCTTAGGAGGCGGGGCCACTGAAGCTTTCTTT

v_call: TRBV4-2
clone_size: .
d_call: TRBD1
j_call: TRBJ2-4
cdr3_aa: CASSQEGGTGDIQYF
cdr3_nt: TGTGCCAGCAGCCAAGAAGGAGGGACAGGGGACATTCAGTACTTC

v_call: TRBV13
clone_size: .
d_call: TRBD1
j_call: TRBJ2-1
cdr3_aa: CASSLGKDREGGQFF
cdr3_nt: TGTGCCAGCAGCTTAGGTAAGGACAGGGAAGGAGGGCAGTTCTTC

v_call: TRBV27
clone_size: .
d_call: .
j_call: TRBJ2-7
cdr3_aa: CASSLIVGEQYF
cdr3_nt: TGTGCCAGCAGTTTGATAGTGGGAGAGCAGTACTTC

v_call: TRBV9
clone_size: once
d_call: .
j_call: TRBJ2-2
cdr3_aa: CASSDRRNTGELFF
cdr3_nt: TGTGCCAGCAGTGACAGGAGGAACACCGGGGAGCTGTTTTTT

v_call: TRBV7-2
clone_size: once
d_call: TRBD1
j_call: TRBJ1-6
cdr3_aa: CASSLETGYSPLHF
cdr3_nt: TGTGCCAGCAGCTTAGAGACAGGGTATTCACCCCTCCACTTT

v_call: TRBV25-1
clone_size: .
d_call: .
j_call: TRBJ1-5
cdr3_aa: CASSELSGSNQPQHF
cdr3_nt: TGTGCCAGCAGTGAATTGTCAGGGAGCAATCAGCCCCAGCATTTT

v_call: TRBV28
clone_size: .
d_call: TRBD2
j_call: TRBJ2-2
cdr3_aa: CASSLASGSFTGELFF
cdr3_nt: TGTGCCAGCAGTTTAGCTAGCGGGAGTTTCACCGGGGAGCTGTTTTTT

v_call: TRBV18
clone_size: .
d_call: .
j_call: TRBJ1-1
cdr3_aa: CASSPSGSTEAFF
cdr3_nt: TGTGCCAGCTCACCCTCCGGATCCACTGAAGCTTTCTTT

v_call: TRBV4-3
clone_size: .
d_call: .
j_call: TRBJ1-1
cdr3_aa: CASSQDTGSEAFF
cdr3_nt: TGCGCCAGCAGCCAAGATACAGGGTCTGAAGCTTTCTTT

v_call: TRBV29-1
clone_size: .
d_call: .
j_call: TRBJ1-1
cdr3_aa: CSVVRPLLGEAFF
cdr3_nt: TGCAGCGTTGTGAGACCTTTACTGGGTGAAGCTTTCTTT

v_call: TRBV24-1
clone_size: once
d_call: .
j_call: TRBJ1-6
cdr3_aa: CATRAGDNSPLHF
cdr3_nt: TGTGCCACTAGAGCAGGGGACAATTCACCCCTCCACTTT

v_call: TRBV4-3
clone_size: .
d_call: .
j_call: TRBJ2-2
cdr3_aa: CASSQDLGNTGELFF
cdr3_nt: TGCGCCAGCAGCCAAGATTTGGGAAACACCGGGGAGCTGTTTTTT

v_call: TRBV5-4
clone_size: once
d_call: .
j_call: TRBJ2-3
cdr3_aa: CASSGGLSTDTQYF
cdr3_nt: TGTGCCAGCAGCGGGGGACTGAGCACAGATACGCAGTATTTT

v_call: TRBV7-2
clone_size: .
d_call: .
j_call: TRBJ1-1
cdr3_aa: CASRSGGPNTEAFF
cdr3_nt: TGTGCCAGCCGATCTGGAGGGCCGAACACTGAAGCTTTCTTT

v_call: TRBV5-1
clone_size: .
d_call: .
j_call: TRBJ2-5
cdr3_aa: CASSLEAGAETQYF
cdr3_nt: TGCGCCAGCAGCTTGGAGGCGGGGGCCGAGACCCAGTACTTC

v_call: TRBV20-1
clone_size: few
d_call: .
j_call: TRBJ2-7
cdr3_aa: CSASQGFGNYEQYF
cdr3_nt: TGCAGTGCTAGTCAGGGATTCGGAAACTACGAGCAGTACTTC